This T cell receptor (beta chain) was identified in a study of T cell clonality in common variable immunodeficiency. This clone was detected ten times or more. Its target is unknown. Read coverage stops 3 residues before the CDR3 terminus; the germline J gene supplies the remainder. Study findings and constraints: TCRbeta clonality was increased in CVID versus healthy controls.

CDR3 length equals 17 residues. The trim removed 2 bases at V and 7 bases at J, leaving 10 bases unmatched. Germline loops: CDR1 SGHVS, CDR2 FNYEAQ. Generated by immunoSEQ multiplex PCR, the TCRdb table keeps only in-frame clones and is missing some. The table records 35,000 or so clones without singletons, the ten largest covering 0.95%. Heparinized whole blood, roughly 5 to 8 ml, came from each donor. This sequence originates from a person aged 18 to 70 in good health. This rearrangement joins TRBV7-6 to TRBJ2-1, with 11 bases aligning to TRBD2. Material for sequencing was peripheral blood mononuclear cells. This chain's CDR3 is CASSLLGLAGGGNEQFF. The part of the CDR3 DNA that was read is TGTGCCAGCAGCTTACTGGGGCTAGCGGGAGGAGGGAATGAG.